This T cell receptor beta chain was observed in a study of shared clonotypes between healthy human individuals (dated by TCRdb to the early 2020s). Background on the whole study: Two women and a few men aged 18 to 49 years were included in the cohort. For each donor, CD4 naive and CD4 memory were each given three plates, CD8 naive was given two plates, and CD8 memory was given one plate. Blood TCR repertoires of several healthy adults were deeply sequenced to estimate repertoire size and the extent of clonotype sharing between individuals. Different laboratories and diverse techniques were used to prepare libraries and sequence TCR repertoires, to increase sequencing depth and limit assay-specific biases. Each donor's leukapheresis produced roughly between roughly 0.85 and 9.5 billion PBMCs.

V loses 4 bases, J loses 5 bases, and the germline ends lie 14 bases apart. The cysteine opens and the phenylalanine closes a CDR3 of 14 amino acids. The read is trimmed to its CDR3 DNA, 42 bases read in frame from base 1. The CDR1 and CDR2 encoded by the germline V gene are MDHEN and SYDVKM. Beyond this particular receptor, the publication reports: Incomplete sequencing was indicated by rarefaction of sorted-subset datasets, despite the large sequencing depth. The genetic and exposure-history diversity represented was limited by the small number of donors. Across a handful of donors, roughly 5.1% of naive CD4, 3% to 3.5% of naive CD8, about 2.3% of memory CD4, and approximately 0.4% of memory CD8 clonotypes were shared. Pairwise subsampling led to the expectation that sequencing depth would affect the degree of clonotype sharing among donors. Compared with non-shared clonotypes, the clonotypes found in all four sorted-subset donors had higher generation probabilities. Sampling was restricted to blood, and TCR repertoires in tissue are likely to differ from TCR repertoires in blood. Naive subsets generally had larger estimated clonotype richness than memory subsets did.

The donors were healthy, HIV-negative adults with no recently reported acute infections or vaccinations. Every donor was a Caucasian adult residing in Nashville, Tennessee, USA. CD8 memory samples were composed of magnetically selected CD45RO+ cells combined with CCR7-negative CD45RA+ effector memory (TemRA) cells. Blood was obtained by leukapheresis, after which PBMCs were separated by Ficoll-Histopaque density gradient centrifugation and cryopreserved in liquid nitrogen vapor phase. Analytical flow cytometry was used to check the purity and quantity of every magnetically sorted T cell population. From each sorted fraction, genomic DNA was isolated and quantified by UV absorbance on a Nanodrop 2000c. To note about this clone: The clone's antigen remains unknown. Base-call qualities are not available, and no considerably larger clone is one nucleotide away.

TCR CDR3 regions were amplified from genomic DNA by multiplex PCR using the deep immunoSEQ assay. For each cell subset, the extracted genomic DNA was distributed evenly across all wells of several immunoSEQ 96-well plates, and each plate served as one replicate. For sorted subsets, approximately 200 ng of genomic DNA, equivalent to about 30,000 T cell genomes, went into each replicate PCR. Purified libraries were quantified with a Qubit 3.0 fluorometer, sized on a Bioanalyzer 2100, and re-quantified with the KAPA Library Quantification kit. Each immunoSEQ 96-well plate was sequenced on its own single-read 150-cycle Illumina NextSeq 550 flow cell. Per the original workflow: Because only junctional sequences without quality scores were contained in the immunoSEQ output, filtering matching that applied to full-length reads could not be performed. Sequences were annotated with PyIR, a Python wrapper for IgBLAST v1.9, using IMGT germline references to assign V/J genes and CDR3. Any read was removed if the V/J assignment was weak (E-value above 1e-6), the CDR3 was missing, or the read contained stop codons, out-of-frame junctions, or ambiguous translated residues. V3J clonotypes were defined by identical inferred V gene, J gene, and CDR3 amino acid sequence. Percentage overlap between repertoires was computed as shared unique clonotypes divided by the size of the smaller repertoire. Three approaches were used to assess repertoire richness: RTK rarefaction, the Chao1 estimator, and Recon v2.1 estimates of unobserved clonotypes. Generation probabilities for all TCRbeta clonotypes obtained by the gDNA method from a few donors were computed using OLGA. This is the immuneACCESS table as TCRdb keeps it, with only in-frame sequences that have V and J called. A part of the clones is gone; compared with another copy, unresolved V genes explain less than half, and the rest is unexplained. V and J calls and clone size are copied from that table; D and trimming were computed from the DNA. The sample table contains about 110,000 clones; only one count was recorded for more than 65% of them. More than 20% of the sample comes from the top ten.

Sample: memory CD8+ T cells sorted from blood. This specimen's cell subset or site label, interpreted: CD45RO+ cells pooled with CCR7-negative TemRA cells. The TCR comes from a woman aged 25 to 45 in good health. The chain is encoded by TRBV28 joined to TRBJ2-5; a weak D assignment points to TRBD1 (6 bases agree). The sequence in DNA is TGTGCCAGCAGTTCATTCAGGGGTTGGGAGACCCAGTACTTC. This is translated as CASSSFRGWETQYF.